These T cell receptor beta chains were read from a single sample in a study of CD8 T cells in Susac syndrome. MiXCR was run by TCRdb on the immunoSEQ multiplex PCR reads, yielding one entry per CDR3 protein. The sample consists of around 170,000 distinct CDR3 sequences, 92% of them appearing once. Sequenced input: CD4+ T cells from PBMCs. These TCRs come from a human donor in good health. The CDR3 runs from the conserved cysteine through the conserved F or W. The D gene is left open where the match is weak.

- TRBJ1-1 TRBV21-1 CASSKGGGTGNTEAFF TGTGCCAGCAGCAAAGGCGGGGGGACAGGGAACACTGAAGCTTTCTTT
TRBD1 TRBJ2-3 TRBV4-3 CASSRGQGADTQYF TGCGCCAGCAGCCGGGGACAGGGGGCAGATACGCAGTATTTT
TRBD1 TRBJ1-5 TRBV7-4 CASSRFRDRRTRSNQPQHF TGTGCCAGCAGCCGTTTCCGGGACAGGCGTACCCGAAGCAATCAGCCCCAGCATTTT
TRBD1 TRBJ1-2 TRBV9 CASSPPTGKGYTF TGTGCCAGCAGCCCTCCGACAGGGAAGGGCTACACCTTC
- TRBJ1-2 TRBV3-1 CASSQETIYGYTF TGTGCCAGCAGCCAAGAAACTATCTATGGCTACACCTTC
TRBD1 TRBJ1-2 TRBV20-1 CSARVWDRVYGYTF TGCAGTGCTAGAGTCTGGGACAGGGTTTATGGCTACACCTTC
- TRBJ1-1 TRBV5-1 CASSLAPTANTEAFF TGCGCCAGCAGCTTGGCCCCGACGGCAAACACTGAAGCTTTCTTT
- TRBJ2-3 TRBV5-1 CASIGGTSTDTQYF TGCGCCAGCATCGGCGGGACTAGCACAGATACGCAGTATTTT
- TRBJ1-2 TRBV9 CASSPEVEARAYGYTF TGTGCCAGCAGCCCCGAGGTAGAGGCAAGGGCATATGGCTACACCTTC
- TRBJ1-4 TRBV20-1 CSARDNLAATNEKLFF TGCAGTGCTAGAGACAACCTAGCTGCAACTAATGAAAAACTGTTTTTT
TRBD2 TRBJ2-1 TRBV12-3/TRBV12-4 CASSLALAGLPYNEQFF TGTGCCAGCAGTTTAGCTCTAGCGGGATTACCCTACAATGAGCAGTTCTTC
- TRBJ2-7 TRBV28 CAGGQRLQEQYF TGTGCGGGGGGGCAGAGGCTACAGGAGCAGTACTTC